This T cell receptor (beta chain) was sequenced during a study of T cells in Graves' hyperthyroidism and ophthalmopathy. This clonotype was found many times. The antigen is unknown. Among the patients, aged 18 to 65, hyperthyroidism was newly diagnosed and had lasted under 2 months. PBMCs were collected from a roughly 9.7 ml volume of fresh peripheral blood. The CDR3 consists of 15 residues. CDR1 LGHDT and CDR2 YNNKEL come from the germline V gene (reference sequence). Germline trimming cut 4 bases from V and 5 bases from J; bases unmatched to any gene: 10. Amplification of TCR beta CDR3 regions was performed using RNA transcripts as template. RT-PCR in the first round (using the HTBI primer set) targeted the TCR CDR3. Each CDR3 protein is one row after TCRdb ran MiXCR on the multiplex PCR reads. This repertoire shows 600,000 to 850,000 distinct CDR3 sequences, 18% found once; its top ten account for about a sixth.

General observations from the study: Most clonotypes expanded in thyroid above 0.001 were likewise present in blood.

The source is a woman between 45 and 65 years old with Graves' hyperthyroidism that later progressed to Graves' ophthalmopathy. Sequencing input: blood. The rearrangement joins TRBV3-1 to TRBJ2-5; 7 bases are a match to TRBD1. Here the CDR3 reads CASSLHRDRTETQYF. The CDR3, as DNA: TGTGCCAGCAGCCTCCACCGGGACAGAACGGAGACCCAGTACTTC.